This is a list of T cell receptor beta chains from one sample in a study of cytomegalovirus exposure and HLA in healthy donors. Some clones are missing from TCRdb's copy, which holds only in-frame ones; the method was immunoSEQ multiplex PCR. The sample has 150,000 to 200,000 clones, around 80% seen once. Sequencing was performed on PBMCs. The origin of the receptors is a woman aged 30 to 39 in good health and CMV-seropositive. CDR3s leave out the opening cysteine and the closing phenylalanine or tryptophan. Each record gives: J gene, V gene, CDR3 protein.

j_call: TRBJ2-1; v_call: TRBV7-2; cdr3_aa: ASSQTSGGANEQF
j_call: TRBJ2-5; v_call: TRBV6-5; cdr3_aa: ASSYTGDLYQETQY
j_call: TRBJ2-7; v_call: TRBV11-2; cdr3_aa: ASSFSRTGGYEQY
j_call: TRBJ2-5; v_call: TRBV19; cdr3_aa: ASSTRDSWETQY
j_call: TRBJ1-1; v_call: TRBV25-1; cdr3_aa: ASSAAAIFYWGDTEAF
j_call: TRBJ1-4; v_call: TRBV4-3; cdr3_aa: ASSQASHRAANEKLF
j_call: TRBJ1-1; v_call: TRBV29-1; cdr3_aa: SVMTGLGTEAF
j_call: TRBJ2-7; v_call: TRBV28; cdr3_aa: ASSHAGQGVLYEQY
j_call: TRBJ1-4; v_call: TRBV19; cdr3_aa: ASSMAGSRLEKLF
j_call: TRBJ2-5; v_call: TRBV25-1; cdr3_aa: ASSEYITGGRETQY
j_call: TRBJ2-1; v_call: TRBV7-8; cdr3_aa: ASSLSLGRVFFDEQF
j_call: TRBJ1-1; v_call: TRBV27; cdr3_aa: ASSSGGHTEAF
j_call: TRBJ2-7; v_call: TRBV11-2; cdr3_aa: ASSAGGSVTPWDEQY
j_call: TRBJ1-6; v_call: TRBV11-2; cdr3_aa: ASSLARVNSPLH
j_call: TRBJ1-1; v_call: TRBV20-1; cdr3_aa: SATRETEAF
j_call: TRBJ1-2; v_call: TRBV18; cdr3_aa: ASSPTQERNYGYT
j_call: TRBJ1-4; v_call: TRBV19; cdr3_aa: ASSIEQGVEKLF
j_call: TRBJ1-1; v_call: TRBV6-6; cdr3_aa: ASSLTGFTEAF
j_call: TRBJ2-7; v_call: TRBV9; cdr3_aa: ASSVGTGPPYEQY
j_call: TRBJ1-2; v_call: TRBV6-1; cdr3_aa: ASNPTGVYGYT
j_call: TRBJ1-5; v_call: TRBV28; cdr3_aa: ASSLPGSSNQPQH
j_call: TRBJ2-7; v_call: TRBV10-3; cdr3_aa: AISLGQDSYEQY
j_call: TRBJ1-1; v_call: TRBV7-2; cdr3_aa: ASSFTGVGGNTEAF
j_call: TRBJ1-2; v_call: TRBV28; cdr3_aa: ASSSRQGPYGYT
j_call: TRBJ1-5; v_call: TRBV28; cdr3_aa: ASSSTEGRNNQPQH
j_call: TRBJ1-2; v_call: TRBV19; cdr3_aa: ASRATGAGGYT
j_call: TRBJ1-4; v_call: TRBV7-2; cdr3_aa: ASRFSSKNEKLF
j_call: TRBJ2-1; v_call: TRBV28; cdr3_aa: ASSFRLAGAYGNEQF
j_call: TRBJ1-2; v_call: TRBV30; cdr3_aa: AWSVNHQGTGGYT